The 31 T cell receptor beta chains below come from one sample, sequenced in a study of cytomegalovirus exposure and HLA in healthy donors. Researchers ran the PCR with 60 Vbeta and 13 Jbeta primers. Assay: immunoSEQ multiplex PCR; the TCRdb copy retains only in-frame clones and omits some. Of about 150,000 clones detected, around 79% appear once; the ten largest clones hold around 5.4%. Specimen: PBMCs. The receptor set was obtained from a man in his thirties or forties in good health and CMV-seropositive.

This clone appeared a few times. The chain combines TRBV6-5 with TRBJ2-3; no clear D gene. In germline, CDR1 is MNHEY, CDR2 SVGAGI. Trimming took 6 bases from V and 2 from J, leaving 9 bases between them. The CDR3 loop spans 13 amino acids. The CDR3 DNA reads TGTGCCAGCAGGGCACAGAACACAGATACGCAGTATTTT. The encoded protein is CASRAQNTDTQYF.

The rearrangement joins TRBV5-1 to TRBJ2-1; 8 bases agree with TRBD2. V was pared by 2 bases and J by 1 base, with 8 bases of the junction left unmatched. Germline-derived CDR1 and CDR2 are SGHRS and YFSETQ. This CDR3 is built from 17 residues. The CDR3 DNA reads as TGCGCCAGCAGCTTCTATGCGGGGGGCGTGTCCTACAATGAGCAGTTCTTC. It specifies CASSFYAGGVSYNEQFF.

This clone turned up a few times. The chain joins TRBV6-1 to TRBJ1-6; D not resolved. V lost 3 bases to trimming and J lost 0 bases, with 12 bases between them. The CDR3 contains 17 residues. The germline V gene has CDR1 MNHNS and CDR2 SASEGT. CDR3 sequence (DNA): TGTGCCAGCAGTGACCCCTACGAGAGCTCCTATAATTCACCCCTCCACTTT. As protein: CASSDPYESSYNSPLHF.

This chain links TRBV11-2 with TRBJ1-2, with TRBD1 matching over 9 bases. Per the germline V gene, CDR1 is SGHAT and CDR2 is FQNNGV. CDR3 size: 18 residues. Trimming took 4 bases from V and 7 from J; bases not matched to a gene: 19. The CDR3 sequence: CASSSHNLGQGEFSGYTF. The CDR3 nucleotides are TGTGCCAGCAGCTCACACAATTTGGGACAGGGTGAATTCTCTGGCTACACCTTC.

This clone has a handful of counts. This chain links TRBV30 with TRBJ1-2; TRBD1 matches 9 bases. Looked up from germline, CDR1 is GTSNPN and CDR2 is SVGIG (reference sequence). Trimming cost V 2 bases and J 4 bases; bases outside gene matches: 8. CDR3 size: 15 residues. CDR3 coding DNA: TGTGCCTGGAGTACCGGGACAGGGCGCTTCTATGGCTACACCTTC. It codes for CAWSTGTGRFYGYTF.

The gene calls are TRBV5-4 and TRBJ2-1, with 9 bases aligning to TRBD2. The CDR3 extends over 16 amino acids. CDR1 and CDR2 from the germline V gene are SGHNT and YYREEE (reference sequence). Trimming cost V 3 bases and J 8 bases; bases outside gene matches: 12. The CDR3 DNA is TGTGCCAGCAGCTCCCGCGGGGGGGGGCTGTCGGATGAGCAGTTCTTC. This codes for CASSSRGGGLSDEQFF.

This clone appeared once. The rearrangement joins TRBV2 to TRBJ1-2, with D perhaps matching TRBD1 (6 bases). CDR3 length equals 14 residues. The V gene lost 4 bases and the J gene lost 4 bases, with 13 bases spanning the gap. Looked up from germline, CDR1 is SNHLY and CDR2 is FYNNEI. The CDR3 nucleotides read TGTGCCAGCAGTGCGCGGGGGCTGGTCTATGGCTACACCTTC. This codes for CASSARGLVYGYTF. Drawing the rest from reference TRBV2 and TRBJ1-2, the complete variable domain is EPEVTQTPSHQVTQMGQEVILRCVPISNHLYFYWYRQILGQKVEFLVSFYNNEISEKSEIFDDQFSVERPDGSNFTLKIRSTKLEDSAMYFCASSARGLVYGYTFGSGTRLTVV.

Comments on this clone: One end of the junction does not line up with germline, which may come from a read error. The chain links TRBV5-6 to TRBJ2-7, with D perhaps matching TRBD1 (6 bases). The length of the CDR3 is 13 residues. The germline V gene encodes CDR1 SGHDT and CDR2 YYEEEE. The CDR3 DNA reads TGTGCCAGCAGCCCTGGACAGTCCGGCGAGCAGCACTTC. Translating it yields CASSPGQSGEQHF.

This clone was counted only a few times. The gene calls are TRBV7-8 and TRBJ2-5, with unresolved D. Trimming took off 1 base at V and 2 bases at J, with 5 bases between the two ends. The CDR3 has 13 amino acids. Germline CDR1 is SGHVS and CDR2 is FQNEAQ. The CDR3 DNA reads TGTGCCAGCAGCTTAGGACAACAAGAGACCCAGTACTTC. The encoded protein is CASSLGQQETQYF.

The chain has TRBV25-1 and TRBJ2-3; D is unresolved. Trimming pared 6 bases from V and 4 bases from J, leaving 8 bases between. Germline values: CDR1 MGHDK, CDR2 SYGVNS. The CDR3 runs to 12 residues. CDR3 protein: CASRERADTQYF. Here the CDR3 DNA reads TGTGCCAGCAGGGAGCGAGCAGATACGCAGTATTTT.

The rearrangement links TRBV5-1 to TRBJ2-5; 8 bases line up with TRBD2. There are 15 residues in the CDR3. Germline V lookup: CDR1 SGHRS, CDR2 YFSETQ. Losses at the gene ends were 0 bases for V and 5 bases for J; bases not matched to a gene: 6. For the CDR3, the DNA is TGCGCCAGCAGCTTGGCCCGAGCGGGAGTGGAGACCCAGTACTTC. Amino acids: CASSLARAGVETQYF.

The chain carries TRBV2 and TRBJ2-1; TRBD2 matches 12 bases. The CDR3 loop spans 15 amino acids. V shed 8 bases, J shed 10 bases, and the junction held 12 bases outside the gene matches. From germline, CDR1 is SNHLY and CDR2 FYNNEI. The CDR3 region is CASGKEGLAGEEQFF. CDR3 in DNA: TGTGCCAGCGGCAAAGAGGGACTAGCGGGCGAAGAGCAGTTCTTC.

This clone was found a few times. The CDR3 sequence: CASRPSGASSGNTIYF. The CDR3 nucleotides are TGTGCCAGCAGGCCTTCCGGCGCTAGCTCTGGAAACACCATATATTTT. This sequence joins TRBV5-5 and TRBJ1-3; unclear D gene. V lost 5 bases, J lost 0 bases, and 15 bases lay in between. CDR3 length equals 16 residues. Germline V gene data show CDR1 as SGHKS and CDR2 as YYEKEE (reference sequence).

The CDR3 loop reads CASSLGATGSSNQPQHF. For the CDR3, the DNA is TGTGCCAGCAGCTTGGGGGCTACGGGATCGAGCAATCAGCCCCAGCATTTT. The chain uses TRBV5-6 and TRBJ1-5; no firm D call. Trimming shortened V by 0 bases and J by 1 base, and 14 bases separated the two germline ends. The CDR3 consists of 17 residues. CDR1 is SGHDT, CDR2 YYEEEE, per germline.

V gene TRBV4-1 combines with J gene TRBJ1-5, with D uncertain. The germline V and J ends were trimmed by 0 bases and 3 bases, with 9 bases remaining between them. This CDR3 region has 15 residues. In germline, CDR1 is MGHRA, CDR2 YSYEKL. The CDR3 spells CASSQEGSPNQPQHF. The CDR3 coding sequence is TGCGCCAGCAGCCAAGAGGGCAGCCCCAATCAGCCCCAGCATTTT.

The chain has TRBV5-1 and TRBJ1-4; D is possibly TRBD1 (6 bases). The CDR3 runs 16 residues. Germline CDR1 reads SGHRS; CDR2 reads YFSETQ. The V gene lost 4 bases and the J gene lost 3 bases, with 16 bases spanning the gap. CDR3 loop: CASSVGLRGSNEKLFF. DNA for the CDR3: TGCGCCAGCAGCGTCGGACTCAGGGGCTCTAATGAAAAACTGTTTTTT.

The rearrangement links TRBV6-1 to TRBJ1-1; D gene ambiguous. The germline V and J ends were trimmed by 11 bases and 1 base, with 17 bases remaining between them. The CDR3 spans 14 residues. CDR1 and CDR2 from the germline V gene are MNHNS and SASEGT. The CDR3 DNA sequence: TGTGCCGAATTACGGGAAGTTTCGAACACTGAAGCTTTCTTT. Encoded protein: CAELREVSNTEAFF.

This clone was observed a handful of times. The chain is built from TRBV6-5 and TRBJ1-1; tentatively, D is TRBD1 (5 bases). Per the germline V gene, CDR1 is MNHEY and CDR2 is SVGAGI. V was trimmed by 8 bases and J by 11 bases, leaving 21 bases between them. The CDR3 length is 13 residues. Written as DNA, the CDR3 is TGTGCCAGCCAAACTCTGGGGGAGGGGTGTGCTTTCTTT. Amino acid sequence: CASQTLGEGCAFF.

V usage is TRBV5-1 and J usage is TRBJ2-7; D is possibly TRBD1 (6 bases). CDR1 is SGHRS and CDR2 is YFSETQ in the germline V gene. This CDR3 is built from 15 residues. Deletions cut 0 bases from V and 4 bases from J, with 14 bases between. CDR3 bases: TGCGCCAGCAGCTTGGCGACAGGTCGGACGTACGAGCAGTACTTC. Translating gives CASSLATGRTYEQYF.

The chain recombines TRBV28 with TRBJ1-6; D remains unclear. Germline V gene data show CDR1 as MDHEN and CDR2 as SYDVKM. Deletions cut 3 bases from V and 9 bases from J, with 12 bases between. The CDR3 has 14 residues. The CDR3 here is CASSFLEPTSPLHF. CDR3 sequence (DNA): TGTGCCAGCAGTTTCCTGGAGCCAACTTCACCCCTCCACTTT.

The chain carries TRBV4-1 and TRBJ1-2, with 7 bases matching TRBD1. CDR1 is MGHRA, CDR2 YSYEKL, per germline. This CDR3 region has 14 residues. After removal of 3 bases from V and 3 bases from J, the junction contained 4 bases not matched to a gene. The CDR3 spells CASSQNRGDYGYTF. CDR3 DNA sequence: TGCGCCAGCAGCCAGAACAGGGGTGACTATGGCTACACCTTC.

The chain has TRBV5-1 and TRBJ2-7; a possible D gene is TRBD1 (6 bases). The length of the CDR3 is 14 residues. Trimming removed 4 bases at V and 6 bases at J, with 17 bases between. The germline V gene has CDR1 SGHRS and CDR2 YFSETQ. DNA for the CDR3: TGCGCCAGCAGCGCCGGGACATACACTATCGAGCAGTACTTC. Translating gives CASSAGTYTIEQYF.

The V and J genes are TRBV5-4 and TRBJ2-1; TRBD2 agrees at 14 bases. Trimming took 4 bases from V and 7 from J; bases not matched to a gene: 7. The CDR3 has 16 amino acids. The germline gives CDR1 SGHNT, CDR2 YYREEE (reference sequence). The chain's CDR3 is CASSAPGLAGVNEQFF. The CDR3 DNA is TGTGCCAGCAGCGCACCGGGACTAGCGGGAGTAAATGAGCAGTTCTTC. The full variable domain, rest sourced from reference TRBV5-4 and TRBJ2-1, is ETGVTQSPTHLIKTRGQQVTLRCSSQSGHNTVSWYQQALGQGPQFIFQYYREEENGRGNFPPRFSGLQFPNYSSELNVNALELDDSALYLCASSAPGLAGVNEQFFGPGTRLTVL.

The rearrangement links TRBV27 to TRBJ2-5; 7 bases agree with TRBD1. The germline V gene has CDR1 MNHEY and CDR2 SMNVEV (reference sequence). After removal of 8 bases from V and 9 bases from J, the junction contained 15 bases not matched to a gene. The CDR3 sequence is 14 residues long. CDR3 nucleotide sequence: TGTGCCAGCGCCCCGGGGACAGAAGTAACGGCCCAGTACTTC. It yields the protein CASAPGTEVTAQYF.

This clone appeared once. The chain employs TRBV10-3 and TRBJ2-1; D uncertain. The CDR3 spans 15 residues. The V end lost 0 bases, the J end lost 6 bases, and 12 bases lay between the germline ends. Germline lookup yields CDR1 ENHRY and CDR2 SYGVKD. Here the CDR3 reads CAISESKVLANEQFF. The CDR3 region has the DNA TGTGCCATCAGTGAGTCCAAGGTATTAGCCAATGAGCAGTTCTTC.

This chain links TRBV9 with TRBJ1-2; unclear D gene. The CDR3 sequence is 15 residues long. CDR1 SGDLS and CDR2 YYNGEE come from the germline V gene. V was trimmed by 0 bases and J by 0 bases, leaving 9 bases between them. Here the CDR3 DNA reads TGTGCCAGCAGCGTAGAAGTGGGCCCTAACTATGGCTACACCTTC. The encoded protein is CASSVEVGPNYGYTF.

Here the CDR3 DNA reads TGTGCCAGCAGCGTATATATCGACTTATACACCGGGGAGCTGTTTTTT. This codes for CASSVYIDLYTGELFF. The chain links TRBV9 to TRBJ2-2; D ambiguous. Looked up from germline, CDR1 is SGDLS and CDR2 is YYNGEE. Between the trimmed V and J ends, which lost 1 base and 3 bases, there was a span of 13 bases. The CDR3 is made up of 16 amino acids.

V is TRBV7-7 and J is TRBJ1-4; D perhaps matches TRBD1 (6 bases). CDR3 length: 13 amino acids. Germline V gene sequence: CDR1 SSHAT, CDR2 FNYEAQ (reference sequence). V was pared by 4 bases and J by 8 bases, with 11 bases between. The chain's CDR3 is CASSYREGEKLFF. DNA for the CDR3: TGTGCCAGCAGCTACAGGGAAGGAGAAAAACTGTTTTTT. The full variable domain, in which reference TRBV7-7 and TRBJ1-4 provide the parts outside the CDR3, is GAGVSQSPRYKVTKRGQDVTLRCDPISSHATLYWYQQALGQGPEFLTYFNYEAQPDKSGLPSDRFSAERPEGSISTLTIQRTEQRDSAMYRCASSYREGEKLFFGSGTQLSVL.

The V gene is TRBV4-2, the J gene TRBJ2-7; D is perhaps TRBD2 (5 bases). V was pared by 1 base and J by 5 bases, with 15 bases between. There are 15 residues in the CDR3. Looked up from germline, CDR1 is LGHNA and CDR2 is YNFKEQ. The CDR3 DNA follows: TGTGCCAGCAGCCAAGCCGGACTGAGCAACGACGAGCAGTACTTC. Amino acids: CASSQAGLSNDEQYF.

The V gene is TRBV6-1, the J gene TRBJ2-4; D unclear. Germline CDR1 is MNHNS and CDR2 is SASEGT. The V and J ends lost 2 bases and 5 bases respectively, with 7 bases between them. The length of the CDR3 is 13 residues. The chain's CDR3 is CASSEYPQNIQYF. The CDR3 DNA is TGTGCCAGCAGTGAATATCCCCAAAACATTCAGTACTTC.

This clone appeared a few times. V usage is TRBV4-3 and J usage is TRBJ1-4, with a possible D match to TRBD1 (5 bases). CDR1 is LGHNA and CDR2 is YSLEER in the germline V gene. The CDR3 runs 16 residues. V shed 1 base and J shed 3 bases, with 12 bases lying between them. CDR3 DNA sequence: TGCGCCAGCAGCCAAGGACAGAAACCTTCTAATGAAAAACTGTTTTTT. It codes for CASSQGQKPSNEKLFF.